This TCR beta chain was obtained from a study of blood T cell repertoires in COVID-19. Seattle patients were enrolled during active infection and followed longitudinally. Using immunoSEQ multiplex PCR, the repertoire was profiled, and TCRdb retains in-frame clones only, with some absent. The sample holds 80,000 to 100,000 clones, approximately 79% seen once. From germline, CDR1 is MDHEN and CDR2 SYDVKM. V gave up 6 bases and J gave up 6 bases, with 14 bases separating them. The CDR3 length is 13 residues. The sequencing input was peripheral blood. The chain uses TRBV28 and TRBJ1-1; a possible D gene is TRBD1 (5 bases). This sequence originates from a man aged 65-85 years with COVID-19, enrolled during active disease. Here the CDR3 reads CASSSGTISEAFF. CDR3 DNA: TGTGCCAGCAGCTCCGGGACTATCTCTGAAGCTTTCTTT. The full variable domain, completed using reference TRBV28 and TRBJ1-1, is DVKVTQSSRYLVKRTGEKVFLECVQDMDHENMFWYRQDPGLGLRLIYFSYDVKMKEKGDIPEGYSVSREKKERFSLILESASTNQTSMYLCASSSGTISEAFFGQGTRLTVV.